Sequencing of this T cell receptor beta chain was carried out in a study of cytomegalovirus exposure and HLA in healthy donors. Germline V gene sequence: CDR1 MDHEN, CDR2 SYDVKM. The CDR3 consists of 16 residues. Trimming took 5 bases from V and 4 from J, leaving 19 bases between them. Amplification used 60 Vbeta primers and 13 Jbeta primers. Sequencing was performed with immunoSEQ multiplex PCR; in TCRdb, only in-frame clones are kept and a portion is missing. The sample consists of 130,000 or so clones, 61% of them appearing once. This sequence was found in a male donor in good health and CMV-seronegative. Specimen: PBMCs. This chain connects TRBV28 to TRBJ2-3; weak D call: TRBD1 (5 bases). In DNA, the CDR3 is TGTGCCAGCAGTCCTGCCGTCTCGTGGGGCGCAGATACGCAGTATTTT. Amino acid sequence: CASSPAVSWGADTQYF.